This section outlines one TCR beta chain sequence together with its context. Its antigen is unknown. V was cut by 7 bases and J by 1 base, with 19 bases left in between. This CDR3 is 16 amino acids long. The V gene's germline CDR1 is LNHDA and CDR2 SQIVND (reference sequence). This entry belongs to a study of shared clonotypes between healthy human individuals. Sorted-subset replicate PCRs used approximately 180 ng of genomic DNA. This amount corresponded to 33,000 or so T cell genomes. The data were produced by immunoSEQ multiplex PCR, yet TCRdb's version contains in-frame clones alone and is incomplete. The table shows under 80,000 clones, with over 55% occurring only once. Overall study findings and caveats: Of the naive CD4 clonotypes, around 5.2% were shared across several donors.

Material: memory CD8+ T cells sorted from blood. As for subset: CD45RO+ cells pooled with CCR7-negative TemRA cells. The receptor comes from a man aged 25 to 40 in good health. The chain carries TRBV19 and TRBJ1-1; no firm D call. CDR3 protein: CASTKGELFGNTEAFF. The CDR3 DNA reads TGTGCCAGTACCAAGGGCGAACTTTTTGGGAACACTGAAGCTTTCTTT.